This is a list of T cell receptor beta chains from one sample in a study of siplizumab effects on memory and regulatory T cells. The assay was immunoSEQ multiplex PCR, and TCRdb's table has in-frame clones only and misses some. The sample records approximately 100,000 clones, approximately 92% being singletons. The sample was non-Treg CD4+ T cells sorted from blood. These receptors were collected from a human donor in good health. The CDR3 runs from the conserved cysteine through the conserved F or W. The D gene is left open where the match is weak. Clone size appears in some rows only: once, few, many, or a class for an expanded clone.

J | size | V | D | DNA | CDR3
TRBJ2-7 | once | TRBV10-1 | . | TGCGCCATCCCTGACTTAAGCTACGAGCAGTACTTC | CAIPDLSYEQYF
TRBJ2-7 | . | TRBV2 | . | TGTGCCAGCAATAACAGTAAAACCAGCCTGGAGGAAGAGCAGTACTTC | CASNNSKTSLEEEQYF
TRBJ1-6 | . | TRBV7-2 | TRBD1 | TGTGCCAGCGCCGGGACAGGGGGCGACCCCCTCCACTTT | CASAGTGGDPLHF
TRBJ1-5 | . | TRBV19 | TRBD1 | TGTGCCAGTACCACCCTACAGGGGAGCAATCAGCCCCAGCATTTT | CASTTLQGSNQPQHF
TRBJ1-1 | . | TRBV6-5 | . | TGTGCCAGCAGCCCATACAAGGGGGACTACACTGAAGCTTTCTTT | CASSPYKGDYTEAFF
TRBJ1-1 | . | TRBV6-1 | . | TGTGCCAGCAGGAGACACCTGAACACTGAAGCTTTCTTT | CASRRHLNTEAFF
TRBJ1-5 | . | TRBV6-5 | . | TGTGCCAGCAGTTCCCGGACGGATCAGCCCCAGCATTTT | CASSSRTDQPQHF
TRBJ1-1 | . | TRBV2 | . | TGTGCCAGCAGGGAAACGACGGTGAACACTGAAGCTTTCTTT | CASRETTVNTEAFF
TRBJ1-1 | . | TRBV7-3 | . | TGTGCCAGCAGCCCTCAGCCCCTTGTTGGGAACACTGAAGCTTTCTTT | CASSPQPLVGNTEAFF
TRBJ1-1 | once | TRBV9 | TRBD1 | TGTGCCAGCAGCGTAGTCCAGGGGGGACCTGAAGCTTTCTTT | CASSVVQGGPEAFF
TRBJ1-1 | once | TRBV29-1 | . | TGCAGCGTTGGCCTAGGATCCTCGAACACTGAAGCTTTCTTT | CSVGLGSSNTEAFF
TRBJ2-2 | . | TRBV7-3 | . | TGTGCCAGCAGCTTTGGGACGGGGAACACCGGGGAGCTGTTTTTT | CASSFGTGNTGELFF
TRBJ2-1 | . | TRBV7-6 | . | TGTGCCAGCAGCTCCCCAGGGAGCGGGCCTTACAATGAGCAGTTCTTC | CASSSPGSGPYNEQFF
TRBJ2-7 | . | TRBV18 | . | TGTGCCAGCTCTCCTAACAGGGACGGCTACGAGCAGTACTTC | CASSPNRDGYEQYF
TRBJ1-2 | . | TRBV19 | TRBD1 | TGTGCCAGTAGTACGACAGGGGGGGGCTACACCTTC | CASSTTGGGYTF
TRBJ2-7 | . | TRBV7-9 | . | TGTGCCAGCAGCCCATCCGGGCCCCACGAGCAGTACTTC | CASSPSGPHEQYF
TRBJ1-5 | . | TRBV2 | . | TGTGCCAGCAGTGAAACCGACAGGAGGAAACAGCCCCAGCATTTT | CASSETDRRKQPQHF